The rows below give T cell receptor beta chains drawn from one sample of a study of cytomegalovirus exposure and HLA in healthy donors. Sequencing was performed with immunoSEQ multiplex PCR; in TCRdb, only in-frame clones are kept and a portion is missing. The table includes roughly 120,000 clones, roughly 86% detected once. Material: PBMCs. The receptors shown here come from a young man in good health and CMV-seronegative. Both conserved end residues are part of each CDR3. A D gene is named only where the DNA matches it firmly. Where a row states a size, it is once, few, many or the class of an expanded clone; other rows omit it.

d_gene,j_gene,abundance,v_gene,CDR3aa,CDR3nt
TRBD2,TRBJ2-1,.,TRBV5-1,CASSAGTSGYNEQFF,TGCGCCAGCAGCGCCGGGACTAGCGGTTACAATGAGCAGTTCTTC
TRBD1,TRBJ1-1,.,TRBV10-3,CAIRGDRVNTEAFF,TGTGCCATCAGGGGGGACAGGGTGAACACTGAAGCTTTCTTT
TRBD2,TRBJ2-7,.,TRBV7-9,CASRSGTSEAYEQYF,TGTGCCAGCAGATCTGGGACTAGCGAGGCCTACGAGCAGTACTTC
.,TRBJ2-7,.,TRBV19,CASSSVYSYEQYF,TGTGCCAGTTCTAGCGTGTACTCCTACGAGCAGTACTTC
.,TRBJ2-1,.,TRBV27,CASSLSDEQFF,TGTGCCAGCAGCCTGAGCGATGAGCAGTTCTTC
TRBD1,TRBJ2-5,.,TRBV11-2,CASSSADRARETQYF,TGTGCCAGCAGCTCTGCCGACAGGGCTCGAGAGACCCAGTACTTC
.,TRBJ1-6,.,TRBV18,CASSSGGPSALHF,TGTGCCAGCTCATCCGGGGGACCCTCGGCCCTCCACTTT
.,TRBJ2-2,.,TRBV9,CASEGVAGELFF,TGTGCCAGCGAGGGGGTGGCCGGGGAGCTGTTTTTT
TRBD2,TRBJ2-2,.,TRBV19,CASSFSSGINTGELFF,TGTGCCAGTAGTTTTTCTAGCGGGATAAACACCGGGGAGCTGTTTTTT
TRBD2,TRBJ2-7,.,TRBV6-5,CASSYGLAGEQYF,TGTGCCAGCAGTTATGGACTAGCGGGAGAGCAGTACTTC
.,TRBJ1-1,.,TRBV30,CAWSVPPDTEAFF,TGTGCCTGGAGTGTACCTCCGGACACTGAAGCTTTCTTT
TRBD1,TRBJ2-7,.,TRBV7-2,CASSLSGTGAPYEQYF,TGTGCCAGCAGCTTATCTGGGACAGGGGCGCCCTACGAGCAGTACTTC
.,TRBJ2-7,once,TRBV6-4,CTQHLIRGEPYEQYF,TGTACCCAGCATCTTATCAGGGGGGAACCCTACGAGCAGTACTTC
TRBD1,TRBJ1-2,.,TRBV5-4,CASSPRTGSNYGYTF,TGTGCCAGCAGCCCCAGGACAGGATCTAACTATGGCTACACCTTC
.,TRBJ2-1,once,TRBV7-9,CASSPRTTAHNEQFF,TGTGCCAGCAGCCCTCGGACTACAGCCCACAATGAGCAGTTCTTC
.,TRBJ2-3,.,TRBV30,CAWSLYTDTQYF,TGTGCCTGGAGTCTATACACAGATACGCAGTATTTT
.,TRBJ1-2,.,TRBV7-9,CASSLRLGGNRNYGYTF,TGTGCCAGCAGCTTAAGGTTAGGAGGGAATAGGAACTATGGCTACACCTTC